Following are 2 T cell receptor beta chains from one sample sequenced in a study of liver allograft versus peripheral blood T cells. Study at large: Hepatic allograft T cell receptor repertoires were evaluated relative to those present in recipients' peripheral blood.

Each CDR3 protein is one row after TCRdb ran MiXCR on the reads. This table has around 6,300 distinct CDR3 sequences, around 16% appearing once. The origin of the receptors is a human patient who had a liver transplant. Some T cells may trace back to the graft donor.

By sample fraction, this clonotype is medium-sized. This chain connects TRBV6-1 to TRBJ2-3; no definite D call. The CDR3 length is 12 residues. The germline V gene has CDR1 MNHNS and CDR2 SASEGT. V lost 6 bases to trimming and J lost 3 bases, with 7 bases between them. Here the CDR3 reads CASRRRTDTQYF. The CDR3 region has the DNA TGTGCCAGCAGGAGGCGGACAGATACGCAGTATTTT.

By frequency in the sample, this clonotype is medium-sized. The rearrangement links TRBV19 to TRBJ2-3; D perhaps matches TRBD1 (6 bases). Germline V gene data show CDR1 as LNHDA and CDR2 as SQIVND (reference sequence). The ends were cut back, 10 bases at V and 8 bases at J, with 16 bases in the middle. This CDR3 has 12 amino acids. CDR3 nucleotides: TGTGCCACCCAGGGGCAGCCGAGTACGCAGTATTTT. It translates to CATQGQPSTQYF.